The entry that follows covers one TCR beta chain sequence. Antigen: not known. The CDR3 length is 13 residues. V dropped 3 bases and J dropped 4 bases, with 9 bases sitting between them. The germline V gene encodes CDR1 LNHDA and CDR2 SQIVND (reference sequence). This entry comes from a study of T cell repertoires in ileal Crohn's disease. Overall study: Operated complications were stricturing disease (around 61%) and penetrating disease (around 39%). Postoperative therapy was given to about half: 11 thiopurines, about 19 anti-TNF agents.

Patients were adults with ileal or ileocolonic Crohn's disease needing resection. Study-wide results and limits: Compared with non-smokers, active smokers at surgery showed more clonal expansions.

Repertoires were generated with immunoSEQ multiplex PCR, while TCRdb's copy carries only in-frame clones and drops some. Seen here are roughly 14,000 clones, approximately 70% observed once, and the top ten hold 5.9%. The sequenced sample consisted of ileal tissue. This TCR came from an adult with Crohn's disease. The chain joins TRBV19 to TRBJ1-2; D is uncertain. The CDR3 spells CASSMRTAYGYTF. CDR3 coding DNA: TGTGCCAGTAGTATGAGGACGGCCTATGGCTACACCTTC.